This TCR beta chain was captured by sequencing in a study of blood T cell repertoires in COVID-19. Study overall: COVID-19 samples, acute and convalescent, were from the United States, Italy and Spain.

The junction had 3 bases not matched to a gene; V was cut back by 5 bases and J by 1 base. CDR1 and CDR2 from the germline V gene are SGHVT and SQSDAQ. CDR3 length: 16 amino acids. Clones were read by immunoSEQ multiplex PCR, and TCRdb kept only the in-frame ones, dropping some. The sample yields 84,000 or so clones, around four fifths seen once. V usage is TRBV7-4 and J usage is TRBJ2-3; the match to TRBD2 covers 13 bases. This clonotype originated in a man between 65 and 85 years old with acute or convalescent COVID-19. The sequenced sample consisted of peripheral blood. The CDR3 bases are TGTGCCAGCAGCAGGACTAGCGGGGGTTGCACAGATACGCAGTATTTT. Encoded protein: CASSRTSGGCTDTQYF.